This TCR beta chain was observed in a study of OX40 agonist ivuxolimab in advanced cancers. The overall study: The study gave patients intravenous ivuxolimab at 0.01 to 10 mg/kg every 2 weeks. A partial response was reached by three patients: one with hepatocellular carcinoma and two with cutaneous melanoma.

Assay: immunoSEQ multiplex PCR; the TCRdb copy retains only in-frame clones and omits some. The sample lists roughly 93,000 clones, 90% to 95% occurring once. The CDR3 runs to 14 residues. Germline values: CDR1 MNHEY, CDR2 SMNVEV (reference sequence). V lost 5 bases and J 0 bases, leaving 10 bases between the germline ends. This chain links TRBV27 with TRBJ1-2; D is undetermined. The input for sequencing was CD4+ or CD8+ T cells sorted from blood, taken in a trial of the OX40 agonist ivuxolimab. The sequence came from an adult with an advanced solid tumor such as melanoma, head and neck, liver or kidney cancer. The DNA of the CDR3 is TGTGCCAGCAGTCGGGCAGCCCCTAACTATGGCTACACCTTC. The encoded protein is CASSRAAPNYGYTF.